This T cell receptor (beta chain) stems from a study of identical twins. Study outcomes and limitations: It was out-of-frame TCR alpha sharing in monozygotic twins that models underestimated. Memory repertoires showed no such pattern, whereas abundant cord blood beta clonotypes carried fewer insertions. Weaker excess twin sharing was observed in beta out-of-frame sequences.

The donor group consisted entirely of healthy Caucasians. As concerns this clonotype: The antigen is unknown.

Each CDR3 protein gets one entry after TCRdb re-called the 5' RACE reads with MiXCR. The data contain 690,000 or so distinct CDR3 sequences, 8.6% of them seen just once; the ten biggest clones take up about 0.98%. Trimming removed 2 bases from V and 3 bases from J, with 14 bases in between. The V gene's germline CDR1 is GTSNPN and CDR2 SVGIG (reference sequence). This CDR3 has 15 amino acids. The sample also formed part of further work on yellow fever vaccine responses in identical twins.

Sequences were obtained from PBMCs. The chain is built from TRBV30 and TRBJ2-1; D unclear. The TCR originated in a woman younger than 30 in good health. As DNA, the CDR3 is TGTGCCTGGAGTACCTTAGCCTCAAACTACAATGAGCAGTTCTTC. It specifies CAWSTLASNYNEQFF.